The 5 T cell receptor beta chains given below trace back to one sample, sequenced in a study of identical twins. TCRdb reprocessed the 5' RACE reads with MiXCR, giving one entry per CDR3 protein. The sample includes 300,000 or so distinct CDR3 sequences, nearly 9.5% of them seen just once. These data are also associated with another study on yellow fever vaccine responses in identical twins.

The material sequenced was CD8+ T cells sorted from blood. The receptors derive from a woman aged 18-29 years in good health.

The chain is built from TRBV27 and TRBJ2-5; D assignment may be TRBD1 or TRBD2 (5 bases each). V lost 6 bases, J lost 5 bases, and 16 bases lay in between. CDR1 is MNHEY and CDR2 is SMNVEV in the germline V gene (reference sequence). The CDR3 is made up of 14 amino acids. The CDR3 reads CASSLSWDPETQYF. As DNA, the CDR3 is TGTGCCAGCAGCCTCAGTTGGGACCCGGAGACCCAGTACTTC.

This clonotype has only a few counts. The V gene is TRBV7-9, the J gene TRBJ1-1; a possible D gene is TRBD1 (5 bases). CDR3 length equals 14 residues. V lost 1 base and J 3 bases, leaving 9 bases between the germline ends. CDR1 SEHNR and CDR2 FQNEAQ come from the germline V gene (reference sequence). CDR3 residues: CASSLVTGDTEAFF. CDR3 DNA: TGTGCCAGCAGCTTAGTAACGGGGGACACTGAAGCTTTCTTT.

This clonotype was found a few times. CDR3 nucleotide sequence: TGTGCCATCAGTAATTGGACAGTAACCGGGGAGCTGTTTTTT. Residues: CAISNWTVTGELFF. The chain recombines TRBV10-3 with TRBJ2-2, with a weak D call TRBD1 (6 bases). The CDR3 covers 14 residues. V was pared by 5 bases and J by 5 bases, with 12 bases between. Germline values: CDR1 ENHRY, CDR2 SYGVKD.

This clonotype was seen repeatedly, ten times or more. The V and J genes are TRBV12-3 or TRBV12-4 and TRBJ2-7; TRBD1 aligns across 10 bases. The CDR3 consists of 16 residues. V lost 6 bases to trimming and J lost 4 bases; unmatched junction nucleotides: 12. In nucleotides, the CDR3 is TGTGCCAGCAGCCCAGTATCGGGACAGGGGCTGTACGAGCAGTACTTC. This encodes CASSPVSGQGLYEQYF.

This clonotype was observed a single time. The V gene is TRBV20-1, the J gene TRBJ2-5; D may be TRBD2 (6 bases). V shed 7 bases and J shed 2 bases, with 11 bases lying between them. There are 12 residues in the CDR3. Germline V gene sequence: CDR1 DFQATT, CDR2 SNEGSKA (reference sequence). Here the CDR3 reads CSVGGVQETQYF. The CDR3 coding sequence is TGCAGTGTTGGCGGGGTACAAGAGACCCAGTACTTC.